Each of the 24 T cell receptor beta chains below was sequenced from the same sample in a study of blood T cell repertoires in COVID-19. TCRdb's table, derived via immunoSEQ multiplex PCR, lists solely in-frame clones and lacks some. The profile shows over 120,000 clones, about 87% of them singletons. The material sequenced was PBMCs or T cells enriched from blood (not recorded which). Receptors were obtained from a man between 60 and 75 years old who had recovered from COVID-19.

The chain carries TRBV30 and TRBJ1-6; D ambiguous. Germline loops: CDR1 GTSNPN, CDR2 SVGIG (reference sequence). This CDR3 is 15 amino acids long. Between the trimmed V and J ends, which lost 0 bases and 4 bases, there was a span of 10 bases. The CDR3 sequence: CAWSVMAEYNSPLHF. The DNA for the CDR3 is TGTGCCTGGAGTGTAATGGCAGAATATAATTCACCCCTCCACTTT.

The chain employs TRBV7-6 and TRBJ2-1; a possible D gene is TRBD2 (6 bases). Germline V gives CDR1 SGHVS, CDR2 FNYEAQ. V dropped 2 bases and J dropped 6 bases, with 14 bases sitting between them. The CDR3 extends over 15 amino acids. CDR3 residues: CASSLSGAGFNEQFF. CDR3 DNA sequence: TGTGCCAGCAGCTTAAGTGGGGCGGGATTCAATGAGCAGTTCTTC.

CDR3 amino acids: CAAGRGTTDTQYF. CDR3 bases: TGCGCCGCAGGAAGGGGAACGACAGATACGCAGTATTTT. This chain uses TRBV5-1 with TRBJ2-3; perhaps TRBD1 as D (5 bases). The CDR3 is 13 residues long. Between the trimmed V and J ends, which lost 10 bases and 3 bases, there was a span of 15 bases. The V gene's germline CDR1 is SGHRS and CDR2 YFSETQ.

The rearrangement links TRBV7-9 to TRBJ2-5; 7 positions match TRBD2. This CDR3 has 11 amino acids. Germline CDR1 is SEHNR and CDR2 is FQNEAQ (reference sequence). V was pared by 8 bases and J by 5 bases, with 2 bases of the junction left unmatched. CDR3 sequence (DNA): TGTGCCAGCTGGGGGGGGGAGACCCAGTACTTC. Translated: CASWGGETQYF.

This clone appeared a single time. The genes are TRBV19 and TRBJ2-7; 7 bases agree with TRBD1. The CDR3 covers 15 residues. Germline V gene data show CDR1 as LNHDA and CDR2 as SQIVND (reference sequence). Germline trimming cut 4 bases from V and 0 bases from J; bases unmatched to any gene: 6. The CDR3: CASSTYRDSSYEQYF. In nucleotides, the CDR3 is TGTGCCAGTAGTACATACCGGGACAGCTCCTACGAGCAGTACTTC.

The chain's CDR3 is CASSVEGGSGNTIYF. CDR3 DNA sequence: TGTGCCAGCAGTGTTGAAGGGGGCTCTGGAAACACCATATATTTT. This sequence joins TRBV2 and TRBJ1-3, with D perhaps matching TRBD1 (6 bases). V lost 4 bases to trimming and J lost 0 bases, with 10 bases between them. The CDR3 has 15 residues. In germline, CDR1 is SNHLY, CDR2 FYNNEI.

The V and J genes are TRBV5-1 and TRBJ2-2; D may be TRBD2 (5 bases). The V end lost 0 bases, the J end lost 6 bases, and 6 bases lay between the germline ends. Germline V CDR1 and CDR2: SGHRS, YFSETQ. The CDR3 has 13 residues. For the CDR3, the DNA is TGCGCCAGCAGCTTGGGGGGAGCCGGGGAGCTGTTTTTT. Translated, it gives CASSLGGAGELFF.

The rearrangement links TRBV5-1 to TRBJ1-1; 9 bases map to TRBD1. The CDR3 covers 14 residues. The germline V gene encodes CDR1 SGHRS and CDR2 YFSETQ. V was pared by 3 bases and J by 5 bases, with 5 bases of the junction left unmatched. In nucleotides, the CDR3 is TGCGCCAGCAGCTCGGACAGGGGAGGGACTGAAGCTTTCTTT. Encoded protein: CASSSDRGGTEAFF.

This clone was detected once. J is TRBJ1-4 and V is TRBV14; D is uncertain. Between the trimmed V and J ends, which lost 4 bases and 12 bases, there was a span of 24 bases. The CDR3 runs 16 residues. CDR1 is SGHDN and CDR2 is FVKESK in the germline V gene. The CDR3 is CASSPLGPGSEHQLFF. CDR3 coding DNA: TGTGCCAGCAGCCCCCTAGGTCCCGGGTCGGAGCATCAACTGTTTTTT. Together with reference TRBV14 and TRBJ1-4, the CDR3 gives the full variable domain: EAGVTQFPSHSVIEKGQTVTLRCDPISGHDNLYWYRRVMGKEIKFLLHFVKESKQDESGMPNNRFLAERTGGTYSTLKVQPAELEDSGVYFCASSPLGPGSEHQLFFGSGTQLSVL.

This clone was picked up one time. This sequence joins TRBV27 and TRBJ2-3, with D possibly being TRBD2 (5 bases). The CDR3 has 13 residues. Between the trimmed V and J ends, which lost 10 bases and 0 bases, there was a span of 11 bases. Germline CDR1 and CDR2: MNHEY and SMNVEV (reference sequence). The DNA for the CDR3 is TGTGCCACTGGACTCTCTAGCACAGATACGCAGTATTTT. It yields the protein CATGLSSTDTQYF.

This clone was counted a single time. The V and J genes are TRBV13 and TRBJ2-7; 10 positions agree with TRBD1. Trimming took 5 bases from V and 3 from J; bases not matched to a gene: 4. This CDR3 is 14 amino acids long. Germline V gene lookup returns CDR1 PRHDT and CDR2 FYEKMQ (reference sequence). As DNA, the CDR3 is TGTGCCAGCAGCCGGGGACAGGGGTTCTACGAGCAGTACTTC. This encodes CASSRGQGFYEQYF.

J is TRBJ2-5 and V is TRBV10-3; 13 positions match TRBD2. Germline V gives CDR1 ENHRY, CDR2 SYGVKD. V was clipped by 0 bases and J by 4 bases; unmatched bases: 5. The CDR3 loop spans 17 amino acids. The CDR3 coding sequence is TGTGCCATCAGTGAGTCGGGGACTAGCGGGGATGTAGAGACCCAGTACTTC. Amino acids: CAISESGTSGDVETQYF.

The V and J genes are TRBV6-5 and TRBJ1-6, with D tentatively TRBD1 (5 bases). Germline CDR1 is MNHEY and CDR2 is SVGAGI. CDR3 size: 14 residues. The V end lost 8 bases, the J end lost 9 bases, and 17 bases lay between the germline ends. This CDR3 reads CASFWGGGGSPLHF. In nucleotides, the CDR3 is TGTGCCAGCTTCTGGGGCGGGGGAGGTTCACCCCTCCACTTT.

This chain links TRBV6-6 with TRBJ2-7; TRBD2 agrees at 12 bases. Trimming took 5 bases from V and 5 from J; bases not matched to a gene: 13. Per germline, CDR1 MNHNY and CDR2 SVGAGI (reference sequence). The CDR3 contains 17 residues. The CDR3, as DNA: TGTGCCAGCAGTCTAGTGGGGAGCGGACTAGCGGGACACGAGCAGTACTTC. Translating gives CASSLVGSGLAGHEQYF.

CDR3 bases: TGTGCCAGCAGCTCCCAATTGGGGCGGGACAGGGGATACACCGGGGAGCTGTTTTTT. Translated, it gives CASSSQLGRDRGYTGELFF. The V call is TRBV11-2, the J call TRBJ2-2; TRBD1 matches 10 bases. The germline V gene encodes CDR1 SGHAT and CDR2 FQNNGV. V dropped 4 bases and J dropped 3; count of bases not matched to a gene: 14. The CDR3 extends over 19 amino acids.

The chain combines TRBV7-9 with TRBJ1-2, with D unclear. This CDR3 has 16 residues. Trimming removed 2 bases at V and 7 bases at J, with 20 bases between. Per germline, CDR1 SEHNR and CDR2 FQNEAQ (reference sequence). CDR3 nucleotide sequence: TGTGCCAGCAGCTTATCATCTGTGGCGGCCCTGGGTGGCTACACCTTC. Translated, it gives CASSLSSVAALGGYTF.

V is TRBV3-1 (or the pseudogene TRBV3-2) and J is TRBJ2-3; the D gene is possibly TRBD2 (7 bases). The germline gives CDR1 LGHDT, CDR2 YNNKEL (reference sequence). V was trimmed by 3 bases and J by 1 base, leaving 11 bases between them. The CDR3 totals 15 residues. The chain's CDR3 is CASSQRGHRTDTQYF. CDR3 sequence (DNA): TGTGCCAGCAGCCAGCGGGGGCATCGCACAGATACGCAGTATTTT.

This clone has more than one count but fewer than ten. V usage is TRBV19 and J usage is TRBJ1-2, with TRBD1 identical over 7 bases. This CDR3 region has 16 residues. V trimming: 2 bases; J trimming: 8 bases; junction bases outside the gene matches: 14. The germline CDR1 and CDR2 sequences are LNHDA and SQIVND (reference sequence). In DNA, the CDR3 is TGTGCCAGTAGTATATCTCCCCAGACAGGGTACGACGGCTACACCTTC. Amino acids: CASSISPQTGYDGYTF.

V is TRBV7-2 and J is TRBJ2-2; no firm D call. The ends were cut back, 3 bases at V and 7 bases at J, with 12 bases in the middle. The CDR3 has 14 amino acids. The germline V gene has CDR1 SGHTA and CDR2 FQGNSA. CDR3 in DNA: TGTGCCAGCAGCTTGGTATTAGATTTCGGGGAGCTGTTTTTT. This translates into CASSLVLDFGELFF.

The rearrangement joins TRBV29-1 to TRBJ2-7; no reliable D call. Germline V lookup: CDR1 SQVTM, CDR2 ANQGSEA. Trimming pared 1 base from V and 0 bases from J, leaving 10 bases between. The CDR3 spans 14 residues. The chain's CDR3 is CSVEGQADSYEQYF. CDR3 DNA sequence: TGCAGCGTTGAAGGGCAGGCAGACTCCTACGAGCAGTACTTC.

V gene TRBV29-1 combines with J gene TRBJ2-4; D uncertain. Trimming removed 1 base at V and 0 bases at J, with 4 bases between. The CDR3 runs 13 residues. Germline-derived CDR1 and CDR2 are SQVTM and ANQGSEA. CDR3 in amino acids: CSVEGEAKNIQYF. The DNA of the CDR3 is TGCAGCGTTGAAGGAGAAGCCAAAAACATTCAGTACTTC.

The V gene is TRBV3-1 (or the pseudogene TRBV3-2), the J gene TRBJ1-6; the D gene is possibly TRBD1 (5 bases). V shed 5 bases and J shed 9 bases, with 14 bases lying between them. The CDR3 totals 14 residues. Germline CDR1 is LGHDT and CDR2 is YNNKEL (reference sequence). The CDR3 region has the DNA TGTGCCAGCAGCTACGGGGCGCGGGGTTCACCCCTCCACTTT. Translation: CASSYGARGSPLHF.

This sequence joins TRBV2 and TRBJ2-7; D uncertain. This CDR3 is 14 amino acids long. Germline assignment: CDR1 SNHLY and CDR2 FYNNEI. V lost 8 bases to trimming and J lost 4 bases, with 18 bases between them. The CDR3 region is CASREEGFLYEQYF. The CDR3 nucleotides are TGTGCCAGCCGCGAGGAAGGTTTTTTATACGAGCAGTACTTC.

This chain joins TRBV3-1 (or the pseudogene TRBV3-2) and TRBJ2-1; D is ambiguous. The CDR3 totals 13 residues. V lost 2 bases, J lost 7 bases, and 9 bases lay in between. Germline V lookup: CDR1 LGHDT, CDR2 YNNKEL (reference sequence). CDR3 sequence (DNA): TGTGCCAGCAGCCAAACTCGAAGTAATGAGCAGTTCTTC. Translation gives CASSQTRSNEQFF.